This passage covers 17 T cell receptor beta chains from one sample sequenced in a study of somatic mutations in cytotoxic T cells in rheumatoid arthritis. Data came from immunoSEQ multiplex PCR; TCRdb stores just in-frame clones and leaves some out. The table includes 10,000 to 12,000 clones, approximately 89% detected once. The material sequenced was CD4+ T cells sorted from blood. The receptors were sampled from a woman aged 18-29 years with rheumatoid arthritis.

The chain carries TRBV28 and TRBJ1-4; TRBD1 matches at 10 bases. J was trimmed by 6 bases and V by 6 bases; bases with no gene match: 4. The CDR3 covers 14 residues. Germline values: CDR1 MDHEN, CDR2 SYDVKM. DNA for the CDR3: TGTGCCAGCAGCTCGACAGGGGGCGATGAAAAACTGTTTTTT. As protein: CASSSTGGDEKLFF. The full variable domain, in which reference TRBV28 and TRBJ1-4 provide the parts outside the CDR3, is DVKVTQSSRYLVKRTGEKVFLECVQDMDHENMFWYRQDPGLGLRLIYFSYDVKMKEKGDIPEGYSVSREKKERFSLILESASTNQTSMYLCASSSTGGDEKLFFGSGTQLSVL.

This chain connects TRBV19 to TRBJ1-2; D possibly corresponds to TRBD1 (5 bases). The CDR3 totals 11 residues. Germline V lookup: CDR1 LNHDA, CDR2 SQIVND (reference sequence). Trimming stripped 5 bases from V and 11 bases from J, with 12 bases between. This CDR3 is CASSEDKRYTF. For the CDR3, the DNA is TGTGCCAGTAGTGAGGACAAGAGGTACACCTTC.

The CDR3 coding sequence is TGTGCCAGCAGTGTTACAGGACCCACCGGGGAGCTGTTTTTT. It encodes CASSVTGPTGELFF. The rearrangement joins TRBV25-1 to TRBJ2-2, with TRBD1 as a possible D gene (5 bases). Germline lookup yields CDR1 MGHDK and CDR2 SYGVNS. The V and J ends lost 4 bases and 4 bases respectively, with 10 bases between them. The CDR3 consists of 14 residues.

The chain links TRBV5-1 to TRBJ2-1, with 11 bases aligning to TRBD1. The V gene's germline CDR1 is SGHRS and CDR2 YFSETQ. Trimming took 3 bases from V and 3 from J; bases not matched to a gene: 2. This CDR3 has 15 residues. CDR3 region: CASSWGQGVYNEQFF. The CDR3 bases are TGCGCCAGCAGCTGGGGACAGGGGGTCTACAATGAGCAGTTCTTC.

The chain combines TRBV30 with TRBJ1-3; TRBD1 might be the D (6 bases). The CDR3 contains 13 residues. V was cut by 3 bases and J by 4 bases, with 10 bases left in between. Germline CDR1 GTSNPN, CDR2 SVGIG (reference sequence). CDR3 coding DNA: TGTGCCTGGAGCTGGGGGCGCGGAAACACCATATATTTT. The encoded protein is CAWSWGRGNTIYF. The full variable domain, with the rest looked up from reference TRBV30 and TRBJ1-3, is SQTIHQWPATLVQPVGSPLSLECTVEGTSNPNLYWYRQAAGRGLQLLFYSVGIGQISSEVPQNLSASRPQDRQFILSSKKLLLSDSGFYLCAWSWGRGNTIYFGEGSWLTVV.

The genes are TRBV7-9 and TRBJ2-1, with D hard to call. The CDR3 length is 14 residues. With 0 bases removed from V and 3 bases from J, the gap between germline ends came to 6 bases. The germline gives CDR1 SEHNR, CDR2 FQNEAQ (reference sequence). The CDR3 DNA reads TGTGCCAGCAGCTTAGCTCTCGGCTACAATGAGCAGTTCTTC. It specifies CASSLALGYNEQFF.

The rearrangement uses TRBV28 and TRBJ2-7, with D unclear. The germline V gene has CDR1 MDHEN and CDR2 SYDVKM. This CDR3 comprises 16 residues. Between the trimmed V and J ends, which lost 4 bases and 0 bases, there was a span of 16 bases. The CDR3 sequence: CASSSLSKTYSYEQYF. The CDR3 DNA is TGTGCCAGCAGTTCCCTCTCTAAGACTTACTCCTACGAGCAGTACTTC.

The V call is TRBV10-3, the J call TRBJ1-2; weak D call: TRBD1 (6 bases). Deletions cut 4 bases from V and 3 bases from J, with 9 bases between. This CDR3 region has 13 residues. Per the germline V gene, CDR1 is ENHRY and CDR2 is SYGVKD. Written as DNA, the CDR3 is TGTGCCATCAGTGGCGGACAGCACTATGGCTACACCTTC. Its protein product is CAISGGQHYGYTF.

V usage is TRBV6-5 and J usage is TRBJ2-1, with D possibly matching TRBD2 (5 bases). CDR3 length: 16 amino acids. Germline CDR1 reads MNHEY; CDR2 reads SVGAGI. The V end lost 2 bases, the J end lost 0 bases, and 11 bases lay between the germline ends. The CDR3 sequence: CASSYRRGSSYNEQFF. The CDR3, as DNA: TGTGCCAGCAGTTACCGGCGAGGGAGCTCCTACAATGAGCAGTTCTTC.

This chain connects TRBV7-3 to TRBJ1-4, with unresolved D. Germline V gives CDR1 SGHTA, CDR2 FQGTGA. The ends were cut back, 2 bases at V and 11 bases at J, with 18 bases in the middle. CDR3 length equals 15 residues. CDR3 loop: CASSLSGSGCLKLFF. In nucleotides, the CDR3 is TGTGCCAGCAGCTTATCGGGCAGCGGTTGTCTTAAACTGTTTTTT.

This clone showed up just once. J is TRBJ2-2 and V is TRBV30; 10 nucleotides match TRBD1. There are 19 residues in the CDR3. Germline CDR1 is GTSNPN and CDR2 is SVGIG (reference sequence). V gave up 1 base and J gave up 5 bases; unmatched junction bases: 16. CDR3 nucleotide sequence: TGTGCCTGGAGTGGGGCCGACAGGGGGCCCCTAAGAAGGACCGGGGAGCTGTTTTTT. It specifies CAWSGADRGPLRRTGELFF.

A single count supports this clone. The chain combines TRBV7-2 with TRBJ1-1; D possibly corresponds to TRBD1 (5 bases). The CDR3 totals 15 residues. Trimming removed 1 base at V and 0 bases at J, with 9 bases between. CDR1 is SGHTA, CDR2 FQGNSA, per germline. The CDR3 is CASSLGGPMNTEAFF. The CDR3 region has the DNA TGTGCCAGCAGCTTAGGGGGCCCAATGAACACTGAAGCTTTCTTT.

The count of this clone is one. The rearrangement links TRBV10-1 to TRBJ1-5, with D perhaps matching TRBD1 (5 bases). CDR3 length: 15 amino acids. Germline CDR1 WNHNN, CDR2 SYGVQD (reference sequence). Trimming took off 6 bases at V and 0 bases at J, with 12 bases between the two ends. The CDR3 DNA reads as TGCGCCAGCAGAGACGACAGTAATAGCAATCAGCCCCAGCATTTT. Translating gives CASRDDSNSNQPQHF.

V usage is TRBV7-2 and J usage is TRBJ2-7; 7 nucleotides agree with TRBD1. Germline CDR1 is SGHTA and CDR2 is FQGNSA. The junction had 6 bases not matched to a gene; V was cut back by 5 bases and J by 2 bases. The CDR3 length is 14 residues. The CDR3 bases are TGTGCCAGCAGCCCCGACAGGGCCCCCTACGAGCAGTACTTC. It specifies CASSPDRAPYEQYF.

The chain employs TRBV6-5 and TRBJ1-2; TRBD1 matches 8 bases. This CDR3 has 14 amino acids. Unmatched junction bases numbered 9, after V lost 6 bases and J lost 6 bases. Germline CDR1 and CDR2: MNHEY and SVGAGI. In DNA, the CDR3 is TGTGCCAGCAGATACAGGGGGAACGAAAATGGCTACACCTTC. Residues: CASRYRGNENGYTF.

J is TRBJ1-3 and V is TRBV6-5, with a weak D call TRBD1 (5 bases). CDR1 is MNHEY, CDR2 SVGAGI, per germline. This CDR3 is built from 12 residues. V was cut by 8 bases and J by 4 bases, with 9 bases left in between. CDR3 sequence (DNA): TGTGCCAGCGGCGGGGCAGGAAACACCATATATTTT. Its translation is CASGGAGNTIYF.

The chain has TRBV28 and TRBJ2-3, with D unclear. The V end was cut by 3 bases, the J end by 3 bases, with 7 bases between. CDR1 and CDR2 from the germline V gene are MDHEN and SYDVKM. This CDR3 is built from 13 residues. This chain's CDR3 is CASSLRNTDTQYF. CDR3 nucleotides: TGTGCCAGCAGTTTGCGTAATACAGATACGCAGTATTTT.